The 29 T cell receptor beta chains in this list originate from one sample, sequenced in a study of cytomegalovirus exposure and HLA in healthy donors (dated by TCRdb to about 2017). The library was generated by the immunoSEQ multiplex PCR assay. For the multiplex PCR, a mixture combining 60 forward primers for TCR Vbeta segments and 13 reverse primers for TCR Jbeta segments was used. The source is immuneACCESS, and TCRdb retained only in-frame sequences with V and J called. Part of the clones is not carried over; for the studies checked, unresolved V genes explain less than half of this, and the remainder is unexplained. The sample includes more than 110,000 clones, with over 60% observed a single time. The top ten clones comprise less than 1.5% of the sample. Sequenced sample: PBMCs. The receptors were gathered from a male donor in good health and CMV-seropositive.

The chain is built from TRBV27 and TRBJ2-3; possibly TRBD1 for D (5 bases). CDR3 size: 14 residues. CDR1 and CDR2 (germline): MNHEY, SMNVEV (reference sequence). The germline V and J ends were trimmed by 0 bases and 7 bases, with 11 bases remaining between them. For the CDR3, the DNA is TGTGCCAGCAGTTTATCAGGCAGGGTATATACGCAGTATTTT. Its protein product is CASSLSGRVYTQYF.

This chain links TRBV19 with TRBJ2-1; 8 nucleotides match TRBD2. Germline values: CDR1 LNHDA, CDR2 SQIVND (reference sequence). CDR3 size: 14 residues. V shed 6 bases and J 6 bases; nucleotides not matched to a gene: 7. The CDR3 DNA follows: TGTGCCAGTAGCGGGGTCAGCGGGGGCAATGAGCAGTTCTTC. It yields the protein CASSGVSGGNEQFF.

This clone was seen a few times. The rearrangement uses TRBV7-8 and TRBJ2-3; tentatively, D is TRBD1 (6 bases). Germline CDR1 and CDR2: SGHVS and FQNEAQ. V was clipped by 1 base and J by 1 base, with 15 bases between them. CDR3 size: 17 residues. CDR3 sequence: CASSLVYRVPGTDTQYF. In DNA, the CDR3 is TGTGCCAGCAGCTTAGTCTACAGGGTTCCGGGCACAGATACGCAGTATTTT.

This sequence joins TRBV18 and TRBJ2-5; no definite D call. CDR3 length: 14 residues. Germline loops: CDR1 KGHSH, CDR2 LQKENI. Between the trimmed V and J ends, which lost 2 bases and 2 bases, there was a span of 9 bases. The CDR3 protein is CASSPDSRQETQYF. Here the CDR3 DNA reads TGTGCCAGCTCACCAGATAGCCGGCAAGAGACCCAGTACTTC.

The CDR3 is CASSPGLAGRWIQNEQFF. The CDR3 DNA sequence: TGTGCCAGCAGCCCAGGACTAGCGGGAAGGTGGATTCAGAATGAGCAGTTCTTC. The chain links TRBV28 to TRBJ2-1; 12 nucleotides align to TRBD2. Germline lookup yields CDR1 MDHEN and CDR2 SYDVKM. There are 18 residues in the CDR3. Trimming at V came to 6 bases and at J to 7 bases, leaving 16 bases not matched to a gene. Using reference TRBV28 and TRBJ2-1 for the parts outside the CDR3, the full variable domain is DVKVTQSSRYLVKRTGEKVFLECVQDMDHENMFWYRQDPGLGLRLIYFSYDVKMKEKGDIPEGYSVSREKKERFSLILESASTNQTSMYLCASSPGLAGRWIQNEQFFGPGTRLTVL.

V is TRBV6-5 and J is TRBJ2-1, with unresolved D. Germline V gene data show CDR1 as MNHEY and CDR2 as SVGAGI. The CDR3 runs to 16 residues. V was cut by 0 bases and J by 0 bases, with 9 bases left in between. This CDR3 reads CASSYSKSVSYNEQFF. Here the CDR3 DNA reads TGTGCCAGCAGTTACTCGAAGTCAGTCTCCTACAATGAGCAGTTCTTC.

The table lists this clone with a few counts. This chain joins TRBV5-1 and TRBJ2-1; 11 bases agree with TRBD2. The germline CDR1 and CDR2 sequences are SGHRS and YFSETQ. The J segment lost 9 bases and the V segment lost 0 bases, leaving 5 bases of the junction unmatched. This CDR3 comprises 15 residues. The CDR3 here is CASSLGSGGAFEQFF. The CDR3 DNA is TGCGCCAGCAGCTTGGGTAGCGGGGGGGCCTTTGAGCAGTTCTTC.

This chain joins TRBV9 and TRBJ2-3, with 12 bases fitting TRBD2. There are 20 residues in the CDR3. The V and J ends lost 0 bases and 5 bases, in that order; junction bases with no gene match: 16. The germline CDR1 and CDR2 sequences are SGDLS and YYNGEE. DNA for the CDR3: TGTGCCAGCAGCGTAGCTACCAGGTCTCGACTAGCGGGAGCCAAAGATACGCAGTATTTT. Translated, it gives CASSVATRSRLAGAKDTQYF. Complete variable domain (other parts from reference TRBV9 and TRBJ2-3): DSGVTQTPKHLITATGQRVTLRCSPRSGDLSVYWYQQSLDQGLQFLIQYYNGEERAKGNILERFSAQQFPDLHSELNLSSLELGDSALYFCASSVATRSRLAGAKDTQYFGPGTRLTVL.

Only one count was recorded for this clone. The V and J genes are TRBV5-6 and TRBJ2-6; no firm D call. CDR1 SGHDT and CDR2 YYEEEE come from the germline V gene. There are 13 residues in the CDR3. Trimming pared 9 bases from V and 0 bases from J, leaving 7 bases between. This CDR3 reads CANKSSGANVLTF. CDR3 coding DNA: TGTGCCAACAAAAGCTCTGGGGCCAACGTCCTGACTTTC. The full variable domain, completed using reference TRBV5-6 and TRBJ2-6, is DAGVTQSPTHLIKTRGQQVTLRCSPKSGHDTVSWYQQALGQGPQFIFQYYEEEERQRGNFPDRFSGHQFPNYSSELNVNALLLGDSALYLCANKSSGANVLTFGAGSRLTVL.

This clone was picked up one time. This sequence joins TRBV5-6 and TRBJ2-2; 9 bases map to TRBD1. The CDR3 has 16 amino acids. The ends lost 3 bases at V and 6 bases at J; junction bases unmatched: 9. The germline gives CDR1 SGHDT, CDR2 YYEEEE. DNA of the CDR3: TGTGCCAGCAGCTACCGGGACAGGGAGTCGCCCGGGGAGCTGTTTTTT. This gives the protein CASSYRDRESPGELFF.

This chain connects TRBV9 to TRBJ2-7, with D perhaps matching TRBD2 (5 bases). Between the trimmed V and J ends, which lost 3 bases and 2 bases, there was a span of 12 bases. The CDR3 length is 14 residues. CDR1 SGDLS and CDR2 YYNGEE come from the germline V gene. The CDR3 loop is CASSATTHTYEQYF. The CDR3, as DNA: TGTGCCAGCAGCGCGACTACCCATACCTACGAGCAGTACTTC. Complete variable domain (other parts from reference TRBV9 and TRBJ2-7): DSGVTQTPKHLITATGQRVTLRCSPRSGDLSVYWYQQSLDQGLQFLIQYYNGEERAKGNILERFSAQQFPDLHSELNLSSLELGDSALYFCASSATTHTYEQYFGPGTRLTVT.

CDR3 loop: CASSYRGYYNEQFF. DNA for the CDR3: TGTGCCAGCAGTTACAGGGGCTACTACAATGAGCAGTTCTTC. The J gene is TRBJ2-1, the V gene TRBV6-5; tentatively, D is TRBD1 (5 bases). V was trimmed by 2 bases and J by 3 bases, leaving 8 bases between them. The CDR3 totals 14 residues. The V gene's germline CDR1 is MNHEY and CDR2 SVGAGI.

The chain combines TRBV5-4 with TRBJ1-1, with TRBD1 as a possible D gene (6 bases). V lost 0 bases and J 1 base, leaving 10 bases between the germline ends. The CDR3 totals 15 residues. Germline assignment: CDR1 SGHNT and CDR2 YYREEE (reference sequence). In nucleotides, the CDR3 is TGTGCCAGCAGCTTGGGGGCAGGGGCGAACACTGAAGCTTTCTTT. It codes for CASSLGAGANTEAFF.

This rearrangement joins TRBV19 to TRBJ1-1; maybe TRBD1 (5 bases). The germline gives CDR1 LNHDA, CDR2 SQIVND (reference sequence). The V gene lost 3 bases and the J gene lost 7 bases, with 12 bases spanning the gap. This CDR3 is built from 13 residues. Written as DNA, the CDR3 is TGTGCCAGTAGTATCGTGGGGCGAAGTGAAGCTTTCTTT. Residues: CASSIVGRSEAFF. The full variable domain, its missing parts supplied by reference TRBV19 and TRBJ1-1, is DGGITQSPKYLFRKEGQNVTLSCEQNLNHDAMYWYRQDPGQGLRLIYYSQIVNDFQKGDIAEGYSVSREKKESFPLTVTSAQKNPTAFYLCASSIVGRSEAFFGQGTRLTVV.

This clone was found many times. V is TRBV6-1 and J is TRBJ2-5; the match to TRBD2 covers 9 bases. J was trimmed by 4 bases and V by 6 bases; bases with no gene match: 9. CDR3 size: 15 residues. CDR1 MNHNS and CDR2 SASEGT come from the germline V gene. The CDR3 sequence: CASRPRTSDVETQYF. CDR3 in DNA: TGTGCCAGCAGGCCCCGGACTAGCGACGTAGAGACCCAGTACTTC.

The chain uses TRBV7-9 and TRBJ1-4; D is possibly TRBD1 (5 bases). In germline, CDR1 is SEHNR, CDR2 FQNEAQ (reference sequence). The ends were cut back, 5 bases at V and 8 bases at J, with 15 bases in the middle. This CDR3 region has 14 residues. This chain's CDR3 is CASSRDPGGEKLFF. The CDR3 DNA reads as TGTGCCAGCAGCCGTGACCCCGGGGGGGAAAAACTGTTTTTT.

The chain carries TRBV28 and TRBJ1-2; 7 bases align to TRBD1. V trimming: 8 bases; J trimming: 2 bases; junction bases outside the gene matches: 11. The CDR3 has 15 amino acids. Germline V gene lookup returns CDR1 MDHEN and CDR2 SYDVKM. The CDR3 nucleotides read TGTGCCAGCTATGATCCGAACAGGGGAAACTATGGCTACACCTTC. Its protein is CASYDPNRGNYGYTF.

The V call is TRBV7-8, the J call TRBJ1-1; no reliable D call. This CDR3 region has 14 residues. Germline V gene data show CDR1 as SGHVS and CDR2 as FQNEAQ. The V gene lost 5 bases and the J gene lost 3 bases, with 13 bases spanning the gap. This chain's CDR3 is CASSAGIFDTEAFF. In DNA form, the CDR3 reads TGTGCCAGCAGCGCGGGGATCTTCGACACTGAAGCTTTCTTT.

The chain couples TRBV6-5 to TRBJ2-5, with D maybe TRBD2 (6 bases). The CDR3 extends over 12 amino acids. CDR1 is MNHEY, CDR2 SVGAGI, per germline. Trimming removed 9 bases at V and 2 bases at J, with 10 bases between. Here the CDR3 reads CASGTLQETQYF. CDR3 sequence (DNA): TGTGCCAGTGGGACTTTACAAGAGACCCAGTACTTC.

V and J are TRBV6-4 and TRBJ2-2, with a possible D match to TRBD2 (5 bases). This CDR3 contains 13 residues. Germline V gives CDR1 MRHNA, CDR2 SNTAGT. The V gene lost 2 bases and the J gene lost 4 bases, with 5 bases spanning the gap. The CDR3 nucleotides read TGTGCCAGCAGTGACGGGAGCACCGGGGAGCTGTTTTTT. It translates to CASSDGSTGELFF.

The rearrangement uses TRBV6-4 and TRBJ1-1, with 8 bases that match TRBD1. V dropped 9 bases and J dropped 1; count of bases not matched to a gene: 10. Germline V gives CDR1 MRHNA, CDR2 SNTAGT. The length of the CDR3 is 15 residues. The CDR3 loop reads CARGGDRITNTEAFF. CDR3 nucleotide sequence: TGTGCCAGAGGAGGGGACAGGATAACGAACACTGAAGCTTTCTTT.

The V gene is TRBV5-6, the J gene TRBJ2-7; 8 bases line up with TRBD1. Per the germline V gene, CDR1 is SGHDT and CDR2 is YYEEEE. Trimming cost V 3 bases and J 4 bases; bases outside gene matches: 12. The CDR3 contains 16 residues. The CDR3 is CASSYSPGTGAYEQYF. For the CDR3, the DNA is TGTGCCAGCAGCTATTCACCCGGGACAGGCGCATACGAGCAGTACTTC.

The chain employs TRBV19 and TRBJ1-5; TRBD1 matches at 7 bases. V shed 8 bases and J 6 bases; nucleotides not matched to a gene: 4. The CDR3 is 12 residues long. Germline CDR1 LNHDA, CDR2 SQIVND (reference sequence). The DNA for the CDR3 is TGTGCCAGTCGGACAGGCTTTCAGCCCCAGCATTTT. Its translation is CASRTGFQPQHF.

The J gene is TRBJ2-7, the V gene TRBV7-6; D is perhaps TRBD2 (5 bases). From germline, CDR1 is SGHVS and CDR2 FNYEAQ. The CDR3 sequence is 16 residues long. The V and J ends lost 4 bases and 2 bases respectively, with 18 bases between them. Here the CDR3 reads CASSSLETTVPYEQYF. DNA of the CDR3: TGTGCCAGCAGCTCTCTAGAGACTACCGTCCCCTACGAGCAGTACTTC.

The genes are TRBV7-9 and TRBJ2-3; D unresolved. The CDR3 extends over 14 amino acids. Trimming took 1 base from V and 4 from J, leaving 9 bases between them. The V gene's germline CDR1 is SEHNR and CDR2 FQNEAQ (reference sequence). CDR3 sequence reads: CASSLGPPSDTQYF. The CDR3 DNA reads TGTGCCAGCAGCTTAGGGCCGCCATCAGATACGCAGTATTTT.

The rearrangement links TRBV21-1 to TRBJ2-1; the tabulated D call, TRBD1, remains unverified against the DNA. TRBV21-1 is flagged as a pseudogene. The CDR3 totals 13 residues. CDR3 amino acids: CASSWTGRDEQFF. CDR3 coding DNA: TGTGCCAGCAGTTGGACAGGGCGTGATGAGCAGTTCTTC.

The chain couples TRBV27 to TRBJ2-1; 13 bases are a match to TRBD2. The CDR3 extends over 15 amino acids. The V gene's germline CDR1 is MNHEY and CDR2 SMNVEV (reference sequence). J was trimmed by 4 bases and V by 5 bases; bases with no gene match: 2. The CDR3, as DNA: TGTGCCAGCAGTATACTAGCGGGAGGGTACAATGAGCAGTTCTTC. Its protein product is CASSILAGGYNEQFF.

The chain employs TRBV27 and TRBJ2-2; no definite D call. Germline V lookup: CDR1 MNHEY, CDR2 SMNVEV (reference sequence). Trimming shortened V by 3 bases and J by 5 bases, and 4 bases separated the two germline ends. The length of the CDR3 is 12 residues. CDR3 protein: CASSFRTGELFF. The CDR3, as DNA: TGTGCCAGCAGTTTTCGGACCGGGGAGCTGTTTTTT.

The gene calls are TRBV9 and TRBJ2-3; 10 bases agree with TRBD2. The V and J ends lost 0 bases and 2 bases, in that order; junction bases with no gene match: 6. CDR3 length equals 17 residues. From germline, CDR1 is SGDLS and CDR2 YYNGEE. For the CDR3, the DNA is TGTGCCAGCAGCGTAGGTACTAGCGGGACGTTCACAGATACGCAGTATTTT. Translating gives CASSVGTSGTFTDTQYF.